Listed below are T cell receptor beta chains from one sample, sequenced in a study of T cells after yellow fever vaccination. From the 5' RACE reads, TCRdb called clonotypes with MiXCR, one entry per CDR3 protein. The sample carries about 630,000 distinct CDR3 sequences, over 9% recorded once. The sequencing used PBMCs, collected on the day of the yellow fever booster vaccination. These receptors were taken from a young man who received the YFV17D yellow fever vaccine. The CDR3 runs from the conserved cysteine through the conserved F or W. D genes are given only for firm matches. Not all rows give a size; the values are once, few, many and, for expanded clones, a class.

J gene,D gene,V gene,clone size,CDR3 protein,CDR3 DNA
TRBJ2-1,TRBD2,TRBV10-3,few,CAISTQAGGFDEQFF,TGTGCCATCAGCACTCAAGCGGGAGGGTTCGATGAGCAGTTCTTC
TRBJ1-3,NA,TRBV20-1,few,CSARVENTIYF,TGCAGTGCTAGGGTTGAAAACACCATATATTTT
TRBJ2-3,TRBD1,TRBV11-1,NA,CASKAGGDTQYF,TGTGCCAGCAAGGCAGGGGGAGATACGCAGTATTTT
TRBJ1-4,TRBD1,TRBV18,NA,CASSPGTGVNEKLFF,TGTGCCAGCTCACCTGGGACAGGGGTAAATGAAAAACTGTTTTTT
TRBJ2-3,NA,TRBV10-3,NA,CAIKTNVASTDTQYF,TGTGCCATCAAAACAAATGTCGCTAGCACAGATACGCAGTATTTT
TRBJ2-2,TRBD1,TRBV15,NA,CATSEEAGGGRELFF,TGTGCCACCAGCGAGGAAGCAGGGGGCGGGAGGGAGCTGTTTTTT
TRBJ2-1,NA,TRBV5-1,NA,CASSPGWGPNNEQFF,TGCGCCAGCAGCCCCGGTTGGGGGCCCAACAATGAGCAGTTCTTC
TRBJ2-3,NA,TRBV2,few,CASSELGVLTDTQYF,TGTGCCAGCAGTGAGTTGGGGGTACTCACAGATACGCAGTATTTT
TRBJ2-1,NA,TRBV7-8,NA,CASSLRALRYAYNEQFF,TGTGCCAGCAGCTTAAGGGCCTTAAGGTATGCCTACAATGAGCAGTTCTTC
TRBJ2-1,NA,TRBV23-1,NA,CASSRPPPGLQQFF,TGCGCCAGCAGCCGCCCGCCACCGGGGCTACAGCAGTTCTTC
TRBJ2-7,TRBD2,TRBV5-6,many,CASSLKGRTSGSYEQYF,TGTGCCAGCAGCTTAAAAGGCAGGACTAGCGGGAGTTACGAGCAGTACTTC
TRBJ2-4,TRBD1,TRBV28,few,CATGQGAYIQYF,TGTGCCACGGGACAGGGGGCTTACATTCAGTACTTC
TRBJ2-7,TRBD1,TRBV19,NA,CASRGQTHEQYF,TGTGCGAGCAGGGGGCAGACCCACGAGCAGTACTTC
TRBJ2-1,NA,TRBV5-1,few,CASSRGVADEQFF,TGCGCCAGCAGCCGTGGGGTAGCGGATGAGCAGTTCTTC
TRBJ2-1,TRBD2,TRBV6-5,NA,CASSYSASGRSYNEQFF,TGTGCCAGCAGTTACTCGGCTAGCGGGAGGTCGTACAATGAGCAGTTCTTC
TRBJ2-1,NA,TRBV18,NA,CASSPPDRSSYNEQFF,TGTGCCAGCTCACCACCTGACCGATCCTCATACAATGAGCAGTTCTTC
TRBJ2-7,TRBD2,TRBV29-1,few,CSVERLAGHKEQYF,TGCAGCGTTGAAAGACTAGCGGGGCACAAAGAGCAGTACTTC